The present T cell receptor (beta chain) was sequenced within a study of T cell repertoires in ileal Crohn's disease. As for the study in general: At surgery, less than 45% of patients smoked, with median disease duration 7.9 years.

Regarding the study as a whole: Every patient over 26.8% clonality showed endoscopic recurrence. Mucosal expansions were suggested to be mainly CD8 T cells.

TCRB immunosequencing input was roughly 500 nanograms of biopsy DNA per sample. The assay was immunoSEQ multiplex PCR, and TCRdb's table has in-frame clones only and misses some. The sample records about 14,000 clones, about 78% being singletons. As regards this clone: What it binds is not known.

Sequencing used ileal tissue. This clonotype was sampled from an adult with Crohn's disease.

CDR3: CASSEPLGGVGDTQYF. The CDR3 DNA sequence: TGTGCCAGCAGTGAACCCCTCGGCGGGGTCGGAGATACGCAGTATTTT. The V and J genes are TRBV2 and TRBJ2-3; TRBD2 is a possible D gene (6 bases). The germline gives CDR1 SNHLY, CDR2 FYNNEI. This CDR3 contains 16 residues. V was trimmed by 2 bases and J by 5 bases, leaving 17 bases between them.